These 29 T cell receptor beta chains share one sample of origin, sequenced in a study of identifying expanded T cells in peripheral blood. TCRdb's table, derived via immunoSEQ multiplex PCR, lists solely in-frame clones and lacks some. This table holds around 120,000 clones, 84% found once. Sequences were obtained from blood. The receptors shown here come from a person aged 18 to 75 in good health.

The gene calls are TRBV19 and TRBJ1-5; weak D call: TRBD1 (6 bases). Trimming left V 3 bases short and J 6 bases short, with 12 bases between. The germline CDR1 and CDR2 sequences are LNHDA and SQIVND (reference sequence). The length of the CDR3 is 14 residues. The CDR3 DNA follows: TGTGCCAGTAGTATCCTCGGGGGCGGTCAGCCCCAGCATTTT. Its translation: CASSILGGGQPQHF.

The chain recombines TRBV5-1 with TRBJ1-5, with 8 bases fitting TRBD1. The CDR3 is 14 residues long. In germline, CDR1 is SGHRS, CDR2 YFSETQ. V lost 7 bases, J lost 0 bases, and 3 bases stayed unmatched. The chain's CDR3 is CASGTGDSNQPQHF. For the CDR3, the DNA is TGCGCCAGCGGGACAGGTGATAGCAATCAGCCCCAGCATTTT.

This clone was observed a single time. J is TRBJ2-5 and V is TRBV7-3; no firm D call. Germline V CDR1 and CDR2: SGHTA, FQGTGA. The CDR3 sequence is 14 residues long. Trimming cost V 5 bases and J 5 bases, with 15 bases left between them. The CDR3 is CASSPVGGLETQYF. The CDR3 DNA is TGTGCCAGCAGCCCGGTAGGTGGGCTGGAGACCCAGTACTTC.

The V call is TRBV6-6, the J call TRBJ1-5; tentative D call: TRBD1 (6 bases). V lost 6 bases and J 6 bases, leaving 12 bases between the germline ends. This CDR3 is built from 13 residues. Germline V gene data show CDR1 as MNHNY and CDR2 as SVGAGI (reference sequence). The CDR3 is CASSDRYGQPQHF. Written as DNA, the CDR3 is TGTGCCAGCAGCGACAGGTACGGTCAGCCCCAGCATTTT.

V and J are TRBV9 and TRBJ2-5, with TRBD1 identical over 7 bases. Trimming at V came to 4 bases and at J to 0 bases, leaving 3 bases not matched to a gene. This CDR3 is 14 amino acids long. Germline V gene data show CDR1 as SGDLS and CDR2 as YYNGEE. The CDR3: CASSMTGNQETQYF. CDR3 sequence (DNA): TGTGCCAGCAGCATGACAGGGAACCAAGAGACCCAGTACTTC. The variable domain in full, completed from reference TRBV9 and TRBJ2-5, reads DSGVTQTPKHLITATGQRVTLRCSPRSGDLSVYWYQQSLDQGLQFLIQYYNGEERAKGNILERFSAQQFPDLHSELNLSSLELGDSALYFCASSMTGNQETQYFGPGTRLLVL.

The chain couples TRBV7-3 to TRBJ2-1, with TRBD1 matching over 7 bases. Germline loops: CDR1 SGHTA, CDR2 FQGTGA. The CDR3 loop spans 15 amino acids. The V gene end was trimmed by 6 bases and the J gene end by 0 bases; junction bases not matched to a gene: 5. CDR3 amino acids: CASRQTGSSYNEQFF. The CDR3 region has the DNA TGTGCCAGCAGGCAGACAGGGAGCTCCTACAATGAGCAGTTCTTC. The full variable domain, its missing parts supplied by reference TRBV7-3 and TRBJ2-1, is GAGVSQTPSNKVTEKGKYVELRCDPISGHTALYWYRQSLGQGPEFLIYFQGTGAADDSGLPNDRFFAVRPEGSVSTLKIQRTERGDSAVYLCASRQTGSSYNEQFFGPGTRLTVL.

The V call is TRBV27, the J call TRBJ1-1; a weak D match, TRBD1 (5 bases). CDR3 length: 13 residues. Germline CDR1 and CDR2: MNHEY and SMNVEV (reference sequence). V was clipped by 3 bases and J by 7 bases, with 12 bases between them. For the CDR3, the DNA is TGTGCCAGCAGTTTTGGGGGGTATGATGAAGCTTTCTTT. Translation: CASSFGGYDEAFF.

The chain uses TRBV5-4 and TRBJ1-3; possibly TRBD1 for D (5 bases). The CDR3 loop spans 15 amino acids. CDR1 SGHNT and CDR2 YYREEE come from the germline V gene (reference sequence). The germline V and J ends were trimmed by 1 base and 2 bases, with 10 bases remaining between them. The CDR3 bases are TGTGCCAGCAGCTTGCCAGGGAGGGCTGGAAACACCATATATTTT. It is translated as CASSLPGRAGNTIYF.

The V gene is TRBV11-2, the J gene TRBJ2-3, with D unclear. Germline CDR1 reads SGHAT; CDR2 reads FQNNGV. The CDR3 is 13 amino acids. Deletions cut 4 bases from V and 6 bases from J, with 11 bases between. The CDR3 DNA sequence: TGTGCCAGCAGCTCCCAGGCCCGGGATACGCAGTATTTT. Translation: CASSSQARDTQYF. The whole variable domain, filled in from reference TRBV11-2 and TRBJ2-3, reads EAGVAQSPRYKIIEKRQSVAFWCNPISGHATLYWYQQILGQGPKLLIQFQNNGVVDDSQLPKDRFSAERLKGVDSTLKIQPAKLEDSAVYLCASSSQARDTQYFGPGTRLTVL.

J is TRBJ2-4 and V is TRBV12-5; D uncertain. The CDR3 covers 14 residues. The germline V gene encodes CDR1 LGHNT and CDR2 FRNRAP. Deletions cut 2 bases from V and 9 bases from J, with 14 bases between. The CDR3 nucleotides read TGTGCTAGTGGTTTGACCGACCCTTATGGCATTCAGTACTTC. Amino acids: CASGLTDPYGIQYF.

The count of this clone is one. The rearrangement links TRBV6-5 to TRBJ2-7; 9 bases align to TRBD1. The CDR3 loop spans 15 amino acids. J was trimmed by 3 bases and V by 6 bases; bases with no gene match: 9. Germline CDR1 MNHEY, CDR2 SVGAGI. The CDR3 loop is CASSSGTGYGYEQYF. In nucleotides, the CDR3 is TGTGCCAGCAGCTCCGGGACAGGGTATGGCTACGAGCAGTACTTC.

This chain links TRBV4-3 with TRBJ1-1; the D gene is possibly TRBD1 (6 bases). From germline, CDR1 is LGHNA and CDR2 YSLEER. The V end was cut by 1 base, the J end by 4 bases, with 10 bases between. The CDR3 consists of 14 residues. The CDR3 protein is CASSQGAGVTEAFF. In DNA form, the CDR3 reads TGCGCCAGCAGCCAAGGTGCAGGGGTCACTGAAGCTTTCTTT.

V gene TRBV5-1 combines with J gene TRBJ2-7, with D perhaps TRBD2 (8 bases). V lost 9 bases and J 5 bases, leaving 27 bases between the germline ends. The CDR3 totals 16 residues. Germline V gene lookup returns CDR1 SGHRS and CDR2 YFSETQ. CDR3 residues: CATYPGGGGGFDEQYF. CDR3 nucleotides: TGCGCCACCTACCCCGGGGGGGGAGGGGGCTTCGACGAGCAGTACTTC.

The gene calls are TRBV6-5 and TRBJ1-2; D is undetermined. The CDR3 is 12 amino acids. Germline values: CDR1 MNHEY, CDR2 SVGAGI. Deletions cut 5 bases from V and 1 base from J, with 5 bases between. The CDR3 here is CASSQYNYGYTF. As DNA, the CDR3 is TGTGCCAGCAGTCAATATAACTATGGCTACACCTTC.

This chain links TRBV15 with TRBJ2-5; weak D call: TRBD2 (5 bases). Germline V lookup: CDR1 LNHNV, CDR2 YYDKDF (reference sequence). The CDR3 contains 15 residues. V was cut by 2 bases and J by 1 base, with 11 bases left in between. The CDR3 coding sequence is TGTGCCACCAGCAGACAGCGGAACCCCCAAGAGACCCAGTACTTC. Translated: CATSRQRNPQETQYF.

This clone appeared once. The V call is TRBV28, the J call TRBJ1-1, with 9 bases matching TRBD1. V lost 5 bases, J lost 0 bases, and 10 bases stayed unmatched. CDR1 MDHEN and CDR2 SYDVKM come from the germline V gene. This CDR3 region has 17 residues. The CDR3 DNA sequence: TGTGCCAGCAGTCCGCCCAGGGACAGGGCCGTGAACACTGAAGCTTTCTTT. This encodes CASSPPRDRAVNTEAFF. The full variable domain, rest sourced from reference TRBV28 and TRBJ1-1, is DVKVTQSSRYLVKRTGEKVFLECVQDMDHENMFWYRQDPGLGLRLIYFSYDVKMKEKGDIPEGYSVSREKKERFSLILESASTNQTSMYLCASSPPRDRAVNTEAFFGQGTRLTVV.

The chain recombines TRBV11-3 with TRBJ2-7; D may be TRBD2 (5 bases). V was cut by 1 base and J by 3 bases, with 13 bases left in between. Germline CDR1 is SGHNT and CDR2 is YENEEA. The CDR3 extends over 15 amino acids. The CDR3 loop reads CASSLVREGYYEQYF. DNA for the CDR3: TGTGCCAGCAGCTTAGTAAGAGAGGGCTACTACGAGCAGTACTTC.

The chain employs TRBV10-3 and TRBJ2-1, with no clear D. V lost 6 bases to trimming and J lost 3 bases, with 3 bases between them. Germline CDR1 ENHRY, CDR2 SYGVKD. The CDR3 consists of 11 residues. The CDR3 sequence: CAIRYYNEQFF. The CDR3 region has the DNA TGTGCCATCAGATACTACAATGAGCAGTTCTTC.

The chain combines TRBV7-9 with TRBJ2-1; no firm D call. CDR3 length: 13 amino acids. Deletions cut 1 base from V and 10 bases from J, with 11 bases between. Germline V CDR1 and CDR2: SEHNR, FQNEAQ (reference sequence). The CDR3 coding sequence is TGTGCCAGCAGCTTAGTCCCAGACCCCGAGCAGTTCTTC. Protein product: CASSLVPDPEQFF.

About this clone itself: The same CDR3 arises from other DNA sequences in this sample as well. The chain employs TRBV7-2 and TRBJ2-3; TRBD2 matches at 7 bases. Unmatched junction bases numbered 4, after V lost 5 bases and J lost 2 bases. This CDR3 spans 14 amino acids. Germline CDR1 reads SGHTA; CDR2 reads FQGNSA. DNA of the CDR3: TGTGCCAGCAGCCCAGGACTAGTCACAGATACGCAGTATTTT. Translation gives CASSPGLVTDTQYF.

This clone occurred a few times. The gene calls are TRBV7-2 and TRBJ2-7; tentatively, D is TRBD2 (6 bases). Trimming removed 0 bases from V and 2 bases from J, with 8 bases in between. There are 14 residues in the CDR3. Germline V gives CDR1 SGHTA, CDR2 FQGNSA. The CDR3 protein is CASSLAPGAYEQYF. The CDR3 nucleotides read TGTGCCAGCAGCTTAGCGCCGGGGGCCTACGAGCAGTACTTC.

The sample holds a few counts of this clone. The CDR3 bases are TGTGCCAGCAGCCGACAGGGGGAGAATCAGCCCCAGCATTTT. Its protein product is CASSRQGENQPQHF. The chain employs TRBV16 and TRBJ1-5, with 9 bases aligning to TRBD1. CDR1 KGHSY and CDR2 FQNENV come from the germline V gene. J lost 4 bases, V lost 4 bases, and 2 bases had no gene match. The CDR3 has 14 amino acids.

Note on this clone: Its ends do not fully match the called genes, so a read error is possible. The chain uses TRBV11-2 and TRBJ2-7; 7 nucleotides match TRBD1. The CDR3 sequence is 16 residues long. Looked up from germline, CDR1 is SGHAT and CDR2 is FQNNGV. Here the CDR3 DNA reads TGTGCCAGCAGTTTAGGAGACTCAGGGGGTATAATCGAGCAGTACTTC. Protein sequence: CASSLGDSGGIIEQYF.

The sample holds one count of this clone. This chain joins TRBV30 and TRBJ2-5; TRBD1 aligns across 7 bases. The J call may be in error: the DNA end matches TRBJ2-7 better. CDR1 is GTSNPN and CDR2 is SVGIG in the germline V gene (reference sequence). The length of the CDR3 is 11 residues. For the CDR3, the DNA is TGTGCCTGGAGAGCAGGGGGCGAGCAGTACTTC. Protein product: CAWRAGGEQYF.

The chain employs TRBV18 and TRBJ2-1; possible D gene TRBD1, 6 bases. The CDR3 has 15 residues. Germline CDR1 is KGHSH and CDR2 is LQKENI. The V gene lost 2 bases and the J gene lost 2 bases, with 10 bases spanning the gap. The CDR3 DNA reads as TGTGCCAGCTCACCAGAGGACAGAACCTACAATGAGCAGTTCTTC. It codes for CASSPEDRTYNEQFF.

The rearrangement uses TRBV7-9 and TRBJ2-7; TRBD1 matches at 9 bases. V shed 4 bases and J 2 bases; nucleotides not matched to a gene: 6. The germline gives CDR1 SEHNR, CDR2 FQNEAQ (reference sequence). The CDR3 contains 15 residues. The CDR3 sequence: CASSSGTGGTYEQYF. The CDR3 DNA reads TGTGCCAGCAGCTCGGGTACAGGGGGCACCTACGAGCAGTACTTC.

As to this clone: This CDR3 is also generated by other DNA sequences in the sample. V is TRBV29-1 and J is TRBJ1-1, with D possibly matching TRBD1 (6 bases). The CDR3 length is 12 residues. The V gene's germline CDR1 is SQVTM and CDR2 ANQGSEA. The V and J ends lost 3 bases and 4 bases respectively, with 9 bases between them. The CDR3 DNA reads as TGCAGCGTTGACACAGGGTTCACTGAAGCTTTCTTT. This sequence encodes CSVDTGFTEAFF. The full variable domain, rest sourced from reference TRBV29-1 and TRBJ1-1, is SAVISQKPSRDICQRGTSLTIQCQVDSQVTMMFWYRQQPGQSLTLIATANQGSEATYESGFVIDKFPISRPNLTFSTLTVSNMSPEDSSIYLCSVDTGFTEAFFGQGTRLTVV.

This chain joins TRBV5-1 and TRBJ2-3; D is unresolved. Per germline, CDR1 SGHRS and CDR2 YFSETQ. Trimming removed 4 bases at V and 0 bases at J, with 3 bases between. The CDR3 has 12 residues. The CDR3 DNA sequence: TGCGCCAGCAGCCCAAGCACAGATACGCAGTATTTT. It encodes CASSPSTDTQYF.

CDR3 DNA: TGCGCCAGCAGCGCTCGATCAGTGCAGGGGGCTGATGAGCAGTTCTTC. Its translation is CASSARSVQGADEQFF. The chain employs TRBV4-3 and TRBJ2-1; TRBD1 agrees at 8 bases. The CDR3 contains 16 residues. The V and J ends lost 5 bases and 8 bases, in that order; junction bases with no gene match: 14. The V gene's germline CDR1 is LGHNA and CDR2 YSLEER.